This record looks at one T cell receptor (beta chain) sequence and its context. Original processing notes: Amplifying reference gene primers gave estimates of nucleated cell counts. Repertoires were generated with immunoSEQ multiplex PCR, while TCRdb's copy carries only in-frame clones and drops some. D and trimming were read from the DNA, whereas the V and J calls and clone size are those reported in that table. The sample holds more than 95,000 clones; around 85% are singletons and the top ten take about 8%. These data originate in a study of blood T cell repertoires in COVID-19. Study details: Sites across the United States, Italy and Spain contributed samples from acute and convalescent COVID-19. T cells, B-cell-depleted T cells, or PBMCs supplied cDNA or gDNA.

V lost 7 bases to trimming and J lost 2 bases; unmatched junction nucleotides: 0. The CDR3 covers 13 residues. CDR1 and CDR2 from the germline V gene are SGDLS and YYNGEE. The sequence came from a man between 65 and 85 years old who had recovered from COVID-19. Sequenced input: peripheral blood. The chain is built from TRBV9 and TRBJ1-3, with 10 bases fitting TRBD1. The CDR3 sequence is CASDRGPGNTIYF. The CDR3 DNA sequence: TGTGCCAGCGACAGGGGGCCTGGAAACACCATATATTTT.